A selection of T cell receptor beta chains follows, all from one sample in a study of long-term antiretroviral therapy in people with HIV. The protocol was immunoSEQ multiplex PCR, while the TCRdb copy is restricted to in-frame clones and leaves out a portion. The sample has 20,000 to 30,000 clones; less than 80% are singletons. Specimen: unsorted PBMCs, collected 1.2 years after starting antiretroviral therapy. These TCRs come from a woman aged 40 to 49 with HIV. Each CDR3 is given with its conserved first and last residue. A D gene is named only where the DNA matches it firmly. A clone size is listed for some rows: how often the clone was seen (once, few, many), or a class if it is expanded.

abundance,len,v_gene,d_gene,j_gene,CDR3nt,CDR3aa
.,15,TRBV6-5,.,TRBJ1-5,TGTGCCAGCAGTTACTCTAGGGGCAGGGGTCAGCCCCAGCATTTT,CASSYSRGRGQPQHF
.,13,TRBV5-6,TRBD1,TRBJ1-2,TGTGCCAGCAGTCTCAGGGGGGACTATGGCTACACCTTC,CASSLRGDYGYTF
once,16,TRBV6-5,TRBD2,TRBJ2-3,TGTGCCAGCAGTTACTCGAACCGGGGGGTTGGAGATACGCAGTATTTT,CASSYSNRGVGDTQYF
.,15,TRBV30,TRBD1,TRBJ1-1,TGTGCCTGGAGTGTGGCGGGACAGGGGAAGACTGAAGCTTTCTTT,CAWSVAGQGKTEAFF
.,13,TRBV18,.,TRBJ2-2,TGTGCCAGCTCACCACTGCAGGCCGGGGAGCTGTTTTTT,CASSPLQAGELFF
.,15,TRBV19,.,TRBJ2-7,TGTGCCAGTAGTATGTCGGCCTCCTCCCTCTACGAGCAGTACTTC,CASSMSASSLYEQYF
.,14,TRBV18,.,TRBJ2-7,TGTGCCAGCTCACCAGAGGGTTTCTCATACGAGCAGTACTTC,CASSPEGFSYEQYF
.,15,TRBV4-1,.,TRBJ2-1,TGCGCCAGCAGCCAAGAGACGGGATCCTACAATGAGCAGTTCTTC,CASSQETGSYNEQFF
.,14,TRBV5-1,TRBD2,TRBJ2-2,TGCGCCAGCAGCTTAGCGGGGGGCACCGGGGAGCTGTTTTTT,CASSLAGGTGELFF
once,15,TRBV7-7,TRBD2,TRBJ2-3,TGTGCCAGCAGCCGGACTAGCGGGAGCACAGATACGCAGTATTTT,CASSRTSGSTDTQYF
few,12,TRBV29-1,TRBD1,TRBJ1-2,TGCAGCGTTCGAACAGGGGATTATGGCTACACCTTC,CSVRTGDYGYTF
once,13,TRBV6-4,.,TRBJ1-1,TGTGCCAGCAGTTTCGACAGGAACACTGAAGCTTTCTTT,CASSFDRNTEAFF
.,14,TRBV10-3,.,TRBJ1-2,TGTGCCATCAGTGAGTCGGGGACAAACTATGGCTACACCTTC,CAISESGTNYGYTF
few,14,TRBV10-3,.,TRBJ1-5,TGTGCCATTCGGGGCGGGGGTAGCAATCAGCCCCAGCATTTT,CAIRGGGSNQPQHF
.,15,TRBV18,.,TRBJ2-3,TGTGCCAGCTCACCAAACCTACTCAGCACAGATACGCAGTATTTT,CASSPNLLSTDTQYF
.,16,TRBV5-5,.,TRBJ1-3,TGTGCCAGCAGCTTGTCTCTGGGGGCGGGAGGAAACACCATATATTTT,CASSLSLGAGGNTIYF
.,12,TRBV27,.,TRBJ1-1,TGTGCCAGCAGGCATACAGGGTCTGAAGCTTTCTTT,CASRHTGSEAFF
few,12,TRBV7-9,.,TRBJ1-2,TGTGCCAGCCGGACAGAGACCTATGGCTACACCTTC,CASRTETYGYTF
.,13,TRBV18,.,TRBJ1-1,TGTGCCAGCTCACCGCAGCCGAACACTGAAGCTTTCTTT,CASSPQPNTEAFF
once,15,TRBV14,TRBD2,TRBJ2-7,TGTGCCAGCAGCCAGTCAACTAGCGGGACCTACGAGCAGTACTTC,CASSQSTSGTYEQYF
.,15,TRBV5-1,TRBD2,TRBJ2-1,TGCGCCAGCAGCTTGGGGGGGACTAGCTACAATGAGCAGTTCTTC,CASSLGGTSYNEQFF